Below are 22 T cell receptor beta chains sequenced from a single sample in a study of human T cells and chemical hapten exposure. Time point in this sample: pre-sensitization, week 0. The treatment was: therapeutic diphenylcyclopropenone sensitization with weekly scalp DPC. MiXCR was run by TCRdb on the RACE reads, yielding one entry per CDR3 protein. Seen here are 250,000 or so distinct CDR3 sequences, approximately 7.5% observed once, and the top ten hold 0.9% to 1.5%. The specimen comprised whole blood, sampled in connection with sensitization to the hapten diphenylcyclopropenone (DPC). The receptors derive from a man aged 18 to 30 with alopecia areata. Some clones in this sample may be carry-over from other donors' samples.

This clonotype came up many times. The V gene is TRBV29-1, the J gene TRBJ2-5; D is possibly TRBD1 (5 bases). This CDR3 is built from 11 residues. Germline loops: CDR1 SQVTM, CDR2 ANQGSEA. V was trimmed by 5 bases and J by 5 bases, leaving 9 bases between them. The CDR3 spells CSVQGRETQYF. The CDR3 bases are TGCAGCGTTCAGGGTAGGGAGACCCAGTACTTC.

The rearrangement uses TRBV14 and TRBJ2-2; a possible D gene is TRBD2 (5 bases). CDR3 length: 16 amino acids. Germline V gene lookup returns CDR1 SGHDN and CDR2 FVKESK. Trimming pared 0 bases from V and 5 bases from J, leaving 13 bases between. The CDR3 DNA is TGTGCCAGCAGCCAAGACGGGGATTGGCCGACCGGGGAGCTGTTTTTT. This gives the protein CASSQDGDWPTGELFF.

Only a few counts were recorded for this clonotype. The genes are TRBV10-3 and TRBJ1-1, with D possibly TRBD1 on 6 matching bases. Germline CDR1 reads ENHRY; CDR2 reads SYGVKD. V gave up 7 bases and J gave up 1 base, with 10 bases separating them. The CDR3 has 13 residues. CDR3: CAIKRGQNTEAFF. CDR3 nucleotides: TGTGCCATCAAACGGGGACAGAACACTGAAGCTTTCTTT.

This clonotype was seen at least ten times. The chain is built from TRBV27 and TRBJ2-3; TRBD2 matches 8 bases. After removal of 4 bases from V and 4 bases from J, the junction contained 10 bases not matched to a gene. Germline-derived CDR1 and CDR2 are MNHEY and SMNVEV (reference sequence). The length of the CDR3 is 16 residues. CDR3 bases: TGTGCCAGCAGTTCCCCGGGGGGGCGATCCCCAGATACGCAGTATTTT. Encoded protein: CASSSPGGRSPDTQYF.

In this sample, this clonotype turned up a few times. The chain links TRBV2 to TRBJ2-3; D gene ambiguous. V dropped 3 bases and J dropped 7 bases, with 14 bases sitting between them. This CDR3 region has 14 residues. The germline gives CDR1 SNHLY, CDR2 FYNNEI. The CDR3 sequence: CASSDWPSQNTQYF. The CDR3 DNA follows: TGTGCCAGCAGTGATTGGCCCAGCCAAAATACGCAGTATTTT.

The CDR3 here is CASVPRHTDTQYF. The CDR3 DNA reads TGTGCCAGCGTACCAAGGCACACAGATACGCAGTATTTT. The rearrangement links TRBV28 to TRBJ2-3; no definite D call. V shed 8 bases and J shed 2 bases, with 11 bases lying between them. The CDR3 sequence is 13 residues long. In germline, CDR1 is MDHEN, CDR2 SYDVKM. The complete variable domain, with remaining parts taken from reference TRBV28 and TRBJ2-3, reads DVKVTQSSRYLVKRTGEKVFLECVQDMDHENMFWYRQDPGLGLRLIYFSYDVKMKEKGDIPEGYSVSREKKERFSLILESASTNQTSMYLCASVPRHTDTQYFGPGTRLTVL.

This clonotype was detected a few times. The V gene is TRBV20-1, the J gene TRBJ1-4; TRBD1 agrees at 7 bases. The CDR3 sequence is 15 residues long. V was pared by 4 bases and J by 7 bases, with 12 bases of the junction left unmatched. CDR1 and CDR2 (germline): DFQATT, SNEGSKA (reference sequence). The CDR3: CSATRQGVGGEKLFF. The CDR3 bases are TGCAGTGCTACACGCCAGGGGGTGGGCGGTGAAAAACTGTTTTTT.

A few counts support this clonotype. The chain is built from TRBV20-1 and TRBJ1-6, with unresolved D. The CDR3 contains 15 residues. The ends were cut back, 0 bases at V and 7 bases at J, with 13 bases in the middle. The germline CDR1 and CDR2 sequences are DFQATT and SNEGSKA (reference sequence). The CDR3 DNA reads as TGCAGTGCTAGAGATCGAGAGGGCGAAAATTCACCCCTCCACTTT. This translates into CSARDREGENSPLHF.

This clonotype was counted ten times or more. The chain has TRBV12-3 or TRBV12-4 and TRBJ1-1, with D uncertain. This CDR3 region has 13 residues. V was shortened by 10 bases and J by 1 base, with 13 bases between the two germline ends. In DNA, the CDR3 is TGTGCCACAAAACGGACTGGGAACACTGAAGCTTTCTTT. Translation: CATKRTGNTEAFF.

This clonotype was recorded a few times. The J gene is TRBJ1-1, the V gene TRBV5-1; D is undetermined. The CDR3 consists of 13 residues. Per the germline V gene, CDR1 is SGHRS and CDR2 is YFSETQ. V lost 3 bases and J 8 bases, leaving 14 bases between the germline ends. This CDR3 is CASSYFSGNEAFF. CDR3 in DNA: TGCGCCAGCAGCTACTTCTCAGGTAACGAAGCTTTCTTT.

This clonotype was detected only a few times. This chain joins TRBV29-1 and TRBJ1-2; 10 positions agree with TRBD1. This CDR3 has 13 amino acids. Germline V lookup: CDR1 SQVTM, CDR2 ANQGSEA. As DNA, the CDR3 is TGCGCCGTAGGGACAGGGGAGATCTATGGCTACACCTTC. Its translation is CAVGTGEIYGYTF.

This clonotype was recorded at least ten times. The CDR3 DNA sequence: TGTGCCAGCAGTTTATCGGATCAGCCCCAGCATTTT. It encodes CASSLSDQPQHF. The genes are TRBV12-3 or TRBV12-4 and TRBJ1-5; D unclear. V was trimmed by 2 bases and J by 5 bases, leaving 4 bases between them. The CDR3 has 12 residues.

V is TRBV20-1 and J is TRBJ2-1; 7 nucleotides line up with TRBD1. The CDR3 covers 13 residues. V dropped 5 bases and J dropped 3; count of bases not matched to a gene: 4. Germline V gives CDR1 DFQATT, CDR2 SNEGSKA (reference sequence). The CDR3 DNA is TGCAGTGCTTCGAGGGGGCGCTACAATGAGCAGTTCTTC. Translation: CSASRGRYNEQFF.

The chain links TRBV3-1 to TRBJ2-1; the D gene is possibly TRBD1 (6 bases). The CDR3 has 15 residues. Germline CDR1 and CDR2: LGHDT and YNNKEL (reference sequence). V was pared by 0 bases and J by 6 bases, with 12 bases between. The CDR3 here is CASSQEGTPINEQFF. The DNA for the CDR3 is TGTGCCAGCAGCCAAGAGGGGACACCAATCAATGAGCAGTTCTTC.

This clonotype was observed a few times. The rearrangement joins TRBV6-1 to TRBJ2-7; D gene ambiguous. From germline, CDR1 is MNHNS and CDR2 SASEGT. This CDR3 spans 14 amino acids. V was pared by 5 bases and J by 0 bases, with 11 bases between. As DNA, the CDR3 is TGTGCCAGCAGTTCCGGACGGAGCTCCTACGAGCAGTACTTC. The encoded protein is CASSSGRSSYEQYF.

CDR3 loop: CASSVHGGDGNTIYF. The CDR3 DNA sequence: TGTGCCAGCAGCGTACACGGGGGCGATGGAAACACCATATATTTT. The gene calls are TRBV9 and TRBJ1-3, with D perhaps matching TRBD1 (6 bases). CDR1 and CDR2 from the germline V gene are SGDLS and YYNGEE. This CDR3 has 15 residues. V dropped 1 base and J dropped 3 bases, with 11 bases sitting between them.

The chain combines TRBV3-1 with TRBJ2-1; TRBD2 matches at 7 bases. V lost 2 bases and J lost 7; bases outside the gene matches: 2. CDR1 is LGHDT and CDR2 is YNNKEL in the germline V gene (reference sequence). The CDR3 is 13 amino acids. CDR3 residues: CASSQRLANEQFF. The CDR3 coding sequence is TGTGCCAGCAGCCAAAGACTAGCAAATGAGCAGTTCTTC.

There are many counts of this clonotype. The chain links TRBV28 to TRBJ1-2; perhaps TRBD1 as D (5 bases). Germline V CDR1 and CDR2: MDHEN, SYDVKM. The CDR3 is made up of 15 amino acids. V gave up 4 bases and J gave up 2 bases, with 14 bases separating them. CDR3 amino acids: CASSSQGPENYGYTF. The CDR3 nucleotides read TGTGCCAGCAGTTCCCAGGGTCCGGAAAACTATGGCTACACCTTC.

The sample holds many counts of this clonotype. This chain connects TRBV20-1 to TRBJ1-5, with 10 nucleotides matching TRBD1. With 1 base clipped from V and 3 bases from J, the junction kept 3 bases outside the gene matches. Germline CDR1 is DFQATT and CDR2 is SNEGSKA (reference sequence). There are 15 residues in the CDR3. The CDR3 loop reads CSARVGTGDNQPQHF. The CDR3 nucleotides are TGCAGTGCTAGAGTGGGGACAGGGGACAATCAGCCCCAGCATTTT.

This CDR3 is CASSPWTARQETQYF. For the CDR3, the DNA is TGTGCCAGCAGCCCTTGGACAGCGCGTCAAGAGACCCAGTACTTC. The gene calls are TRBV7-9 and TRBJ2-5, with D perhaps TRBD1 (6 bases). Trimming pared 5 bases from V and 2 bases from J, leaving 15 bases between. This CDR3 has 15 residues. CDR1 is SEHNR, CDR2 FQNEAQ, per germline (reference sequence). The whole variable domain, filled in from reference TRBV7-9 and TRBJ2-5, reads DTGVSQNPRHKITKRGQNVTFRCDPISEHNRLYWYRQTLGQGPEFLTYFQNEAQLEKSRLLSDRFSAERPKGSFSTLEIQRTEQGDSAMYLCASSPWTARQETQYFGPGTRLLVL.

V gene TRBV2 combines with J gene TRBJ2-7; D not certain. Germline lookup yields CDR1 SNHLY and CDR2 FYNNEI. This CDR3 is 15 amino acids long. V dropped 1 base and J dropped 1 base, with 11 bases sitting between them. CDR3 residues: CASSEGASLSYEQYF. CDR3 in DNA: TGTGCCAGCAGTGAAGGCGCGAGTCTGTCCTACGAGCAGTACTTC.

There are many counts of this clonotype. V is TRBV27 and J is TRBJ1-6; weak D call: TRBD1 (6 bases). The CDR3 consists of 13 residues. V was clipped by 5 bases and J by 8 bases, with 10 bases between them. CDR1 MNHEY and CDR2 SMNVEV come from the germline V gene (reference sequence). Here the CDR3 DNA reads TGTGCCAGCAGTACCGAGGGGGATTCACCCCTCCACTTT. This codes for CASSTEGDSPLHF.